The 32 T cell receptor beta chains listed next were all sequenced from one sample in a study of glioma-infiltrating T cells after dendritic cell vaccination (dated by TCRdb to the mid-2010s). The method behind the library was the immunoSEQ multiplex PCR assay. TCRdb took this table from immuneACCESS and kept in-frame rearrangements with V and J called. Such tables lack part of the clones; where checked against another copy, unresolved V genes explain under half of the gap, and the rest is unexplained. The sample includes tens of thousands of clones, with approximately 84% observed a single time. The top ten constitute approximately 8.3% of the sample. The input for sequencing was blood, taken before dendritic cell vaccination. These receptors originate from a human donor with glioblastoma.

In DNA, the CDR3 is TGTGCCAGCAGTTTCCGGCCGGGACAGGGGCTGTACGAGCAGTACTTC. Translating it yields CASSFRPGQGLYEQYF. The chain couples TRBV27 to TRBJ2-7; 10 bases map to TRBD1. This CDR3 spans 16 amino acids. Per germline, CDR1 MNHEY and CDR2 SMNVEV (reference sequence). V was clipped by 3 bases and J by 4 bases; unmatched bases: 9.

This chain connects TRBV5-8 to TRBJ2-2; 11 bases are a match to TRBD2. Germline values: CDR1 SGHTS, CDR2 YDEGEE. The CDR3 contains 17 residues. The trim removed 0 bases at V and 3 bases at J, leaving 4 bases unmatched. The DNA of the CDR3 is TGTGCCAGCAGCTTGGTCCTAGCGGGGGGTTACACCGGGGAGCTGTTTTTT. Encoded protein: CASSLVLAGGYTGELFF.

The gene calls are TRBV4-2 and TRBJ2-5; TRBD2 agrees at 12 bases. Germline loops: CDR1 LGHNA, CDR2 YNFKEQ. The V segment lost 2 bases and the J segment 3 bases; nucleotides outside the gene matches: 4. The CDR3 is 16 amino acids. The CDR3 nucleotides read TGTGCCAGCAGCCAACCTAGCGGGGGGGGCGAAGAGACCCAGTACTTC. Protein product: CASSQPSGGGEETQYF.

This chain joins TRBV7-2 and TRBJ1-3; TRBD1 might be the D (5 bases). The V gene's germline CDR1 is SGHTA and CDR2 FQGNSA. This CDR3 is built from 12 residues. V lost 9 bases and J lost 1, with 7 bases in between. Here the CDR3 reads CASAGSGNTIYF. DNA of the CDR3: TGTGCCAGTGCAGGGTCTGGAAACACCATATATTTT.

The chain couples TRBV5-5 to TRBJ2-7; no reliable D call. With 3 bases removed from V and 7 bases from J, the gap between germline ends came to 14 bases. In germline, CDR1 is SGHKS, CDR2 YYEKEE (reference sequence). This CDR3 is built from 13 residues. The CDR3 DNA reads TGTGCCAGCAGCTCATCGAGCGCAATAGAGCAGTACTTC. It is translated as CASSSSSAIEQYF.

The CDR3 reads CASSLERRSSTDTQYF. CDR3 DNA: TGCGCCAGCAGCTTGGAGAGGAGATCTAGCACAGATACGCAGTATTTT. V and J are TRBV5-1 and TRBJ2-3; D unclear. The V end lost 0 bases, the J end lost 0 bases, and 11 bases lay between the germline ends. This CDR3 has 16 amino acids. Germline CDR1 and CDR2: SGHRS and YFSETQ.

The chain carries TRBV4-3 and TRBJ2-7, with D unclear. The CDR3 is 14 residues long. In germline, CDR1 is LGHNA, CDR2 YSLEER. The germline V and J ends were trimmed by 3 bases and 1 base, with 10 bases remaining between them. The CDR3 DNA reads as TGCGCCAGCAGCCAGCGTCCAGGTTCCTACGAGCAGTACTTC. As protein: CASSQRPGSYEQYF.

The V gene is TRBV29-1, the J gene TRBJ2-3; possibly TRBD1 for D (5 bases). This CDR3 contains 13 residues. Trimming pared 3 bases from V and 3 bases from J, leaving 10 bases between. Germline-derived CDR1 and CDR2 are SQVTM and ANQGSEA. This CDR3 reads CSVDGGATDTQYF. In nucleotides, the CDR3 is TGCAGCGTTGACGGTGGGGCTACAGATACGCAGTATTTT.

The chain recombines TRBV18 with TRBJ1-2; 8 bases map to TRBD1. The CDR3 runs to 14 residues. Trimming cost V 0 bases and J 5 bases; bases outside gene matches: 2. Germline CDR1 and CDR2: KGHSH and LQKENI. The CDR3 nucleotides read TGTGCCAGCTCACCACCGACAGGGGTGTATGGCTACACCTTC. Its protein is CASSPPTGVYGYTF.

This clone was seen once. CDR3 sequence reads: CASSVRVNTEAFF. CDR3 nucleotide sequence: TGTGCCAGCAGCGTCAGGGTGAACACTGAAGCTTTCTTT. The rearrangement joins TRBV11-2 to TRBJ1-1; D might be TRBD1 (5 bases). The V end lost 5 bases, the J end lost 0 bases, and 7 bases lay between the germline ends. Germline V gene data show CDR1 as SGHAT and CDR2 as FQNNGV. The CDR3 length is 13 residues.

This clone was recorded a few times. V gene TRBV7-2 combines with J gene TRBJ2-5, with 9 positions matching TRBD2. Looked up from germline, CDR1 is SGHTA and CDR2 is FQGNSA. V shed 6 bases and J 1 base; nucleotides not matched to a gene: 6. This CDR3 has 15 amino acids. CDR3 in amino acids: CASRRLAASQETQYF. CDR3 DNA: TGTGCCAGCAGACGACTAGCGGCGAGCCAAGAGACCCAGTACTTC.

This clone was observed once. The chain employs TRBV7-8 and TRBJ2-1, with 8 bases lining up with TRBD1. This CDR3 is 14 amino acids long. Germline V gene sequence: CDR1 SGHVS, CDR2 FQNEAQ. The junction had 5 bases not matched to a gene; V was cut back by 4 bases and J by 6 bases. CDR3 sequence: CASSSPDRANEQFF. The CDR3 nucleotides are TGTGCCAGCAGCTCCCCGGACAGGGCCAATGAGCAGTTCTTC. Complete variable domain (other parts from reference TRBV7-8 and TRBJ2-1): GAGVSQSPRYKVAKRGQDVALRCDPISGHVSLFWYQQALGQGPEFLTYFQNEAQLDKSGLPSDRFFAERPEGSVSTLKIQRTQQEDSAVYLCASSSPDRANEQFFGPGTRLTVL.

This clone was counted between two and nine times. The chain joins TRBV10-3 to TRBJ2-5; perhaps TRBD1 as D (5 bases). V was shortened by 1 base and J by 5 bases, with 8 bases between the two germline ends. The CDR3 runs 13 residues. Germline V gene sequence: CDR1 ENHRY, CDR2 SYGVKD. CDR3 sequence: CAISEFRDETQYF. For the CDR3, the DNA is TGTGCCATCAGTGAGTTCAGGGATGAGACCCAGTACTTC.

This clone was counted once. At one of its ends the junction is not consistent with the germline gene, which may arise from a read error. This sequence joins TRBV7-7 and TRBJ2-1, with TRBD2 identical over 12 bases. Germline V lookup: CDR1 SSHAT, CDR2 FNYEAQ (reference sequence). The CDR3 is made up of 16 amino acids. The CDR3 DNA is TGTGCTAGCAGCTTAGACCTAGCGGGGGGGCGGAATGAGCAGTTCTTC. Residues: CASSLDLAGGRNEQFF.

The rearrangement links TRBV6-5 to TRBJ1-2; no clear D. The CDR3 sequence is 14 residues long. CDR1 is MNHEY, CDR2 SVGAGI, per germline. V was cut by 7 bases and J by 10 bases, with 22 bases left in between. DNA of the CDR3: TGTGCCAGCACCACCGGCCGGGTAGGTGAGCCCTACACCTTC. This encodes CASTTGRVGEPYTF.

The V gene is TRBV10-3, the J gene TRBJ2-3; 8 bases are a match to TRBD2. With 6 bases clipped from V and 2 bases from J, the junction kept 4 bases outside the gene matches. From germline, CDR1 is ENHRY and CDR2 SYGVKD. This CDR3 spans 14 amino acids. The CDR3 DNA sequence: TGTGCCATCAGAGAAGCGGGGGACACAGATACGCAGTATTTT. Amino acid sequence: CAIREAGDTDTQYF.

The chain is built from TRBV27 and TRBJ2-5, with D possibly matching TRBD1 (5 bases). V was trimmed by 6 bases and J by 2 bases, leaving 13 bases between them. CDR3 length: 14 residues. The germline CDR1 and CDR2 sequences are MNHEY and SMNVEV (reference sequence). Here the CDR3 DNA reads TGTGCCAGCAGATTGGGGCAAGGACAAGAGACCCAGTACTTC. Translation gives CASRLGQGQETQYF.

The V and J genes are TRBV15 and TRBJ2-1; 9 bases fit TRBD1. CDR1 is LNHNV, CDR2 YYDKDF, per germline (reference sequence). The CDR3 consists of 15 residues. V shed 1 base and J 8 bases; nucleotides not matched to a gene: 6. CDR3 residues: CATSRGDRVLDEQFF. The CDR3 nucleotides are TGTGCCACCAGCAGAGGGGACAGGGTTCTCGATGAGCAGTTCTTC.

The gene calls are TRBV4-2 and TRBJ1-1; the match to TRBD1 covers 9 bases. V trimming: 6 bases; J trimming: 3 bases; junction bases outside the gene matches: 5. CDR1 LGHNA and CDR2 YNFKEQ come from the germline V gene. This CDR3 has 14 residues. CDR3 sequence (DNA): TGTGCCAGCAGTCCGACAGGGGGTTACACTGAAGCTTTCTTT. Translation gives CASSPTGGYTEAFF.

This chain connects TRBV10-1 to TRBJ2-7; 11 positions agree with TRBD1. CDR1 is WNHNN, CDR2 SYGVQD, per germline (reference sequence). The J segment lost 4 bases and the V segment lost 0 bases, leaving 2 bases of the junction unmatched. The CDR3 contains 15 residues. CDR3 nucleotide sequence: TGCGCCAGCAGTGAGTCGAGGGACAGGGGGTACGAGCAGTACTTC. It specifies CASSESRDRGYEQYF.

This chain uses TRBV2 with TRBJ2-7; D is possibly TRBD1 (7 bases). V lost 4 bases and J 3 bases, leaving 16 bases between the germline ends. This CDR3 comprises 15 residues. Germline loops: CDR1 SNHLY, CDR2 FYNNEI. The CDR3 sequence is CASSGSGQDYYEQYF. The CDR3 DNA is TGTGCCAGCAGTGGGTCCGGACAGGACTACTACGAGCAGTACTTC.

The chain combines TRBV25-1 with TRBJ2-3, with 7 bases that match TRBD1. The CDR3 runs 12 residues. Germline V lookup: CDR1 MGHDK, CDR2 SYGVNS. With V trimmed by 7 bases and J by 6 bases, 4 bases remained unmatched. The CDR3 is CASTGGGDTQYF. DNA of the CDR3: TGTGCCAGCACAGGGGGTGGTGATACGCAGTATTTT.

Here the CDR3 DNA reads TGTGCCAGCAGCCAAGGTCAGGGGGCTAACTATGGCTACACCTTC. This codes for CASSQGQGANYGYTF. The chain joins TRBV5-5 to TRBJ1-2, with 7 bases lining up with TRBD1. The V gene end was trimmed by 4 bases and the J gene end by 0 bases; junction bases not matched to a gene: 6. Germline V gene sequence: CDR1 SGHKS, CDR2 YYEKEE (reference sequence). This CDR3 spans 15 amino acids.

CDR3 in DNA: TGTGCCAGCAGCCGACAGGGGGGAGAGACCCAGTACTTC. Its protein is CASSRQGGETQYF. The J gene is TRBJ2-5, the V gene TRBV11-1, with TRBD1 matching over 9 bases. Looked up from germline, CDR1 is SGHAT and CDR2 is FQDESV (reference sequence). With 5 bases clipped from V and 4 bases from J, the junction kept 2 bases outside the gene matches. The CDR3 is 13 amino acids.

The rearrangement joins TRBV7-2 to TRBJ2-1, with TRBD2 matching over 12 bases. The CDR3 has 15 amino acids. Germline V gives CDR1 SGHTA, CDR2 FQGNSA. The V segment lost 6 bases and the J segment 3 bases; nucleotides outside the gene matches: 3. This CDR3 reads CASSRLAGDYNEQFF. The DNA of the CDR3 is TGTGCCAGCAGTCGACTAGCGGGGGACTACAATGAGCAGTTCTTC.

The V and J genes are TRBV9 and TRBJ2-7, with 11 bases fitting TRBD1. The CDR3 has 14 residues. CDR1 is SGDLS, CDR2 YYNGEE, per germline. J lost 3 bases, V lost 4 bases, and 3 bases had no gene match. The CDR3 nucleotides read TGTGCCAGCAGCTTCGGGACAGGGGGCTACGAGCAGTACTTC. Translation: CASSFGTGGYEQYF. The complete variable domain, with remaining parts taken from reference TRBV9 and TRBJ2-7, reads DSGVTQTPKHLITATGQRVTLRCSPRSGDLSVYWYQQSLDQGLQFLIQYYNGEERAKGNILERFSAQQFPDLHSELNLSSLELGDSALYFCASSFGTGGYEQYFGPGTRLTVT.

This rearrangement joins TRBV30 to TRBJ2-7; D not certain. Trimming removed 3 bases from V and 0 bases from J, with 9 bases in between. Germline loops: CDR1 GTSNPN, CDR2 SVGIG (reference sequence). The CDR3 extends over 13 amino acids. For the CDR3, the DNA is TGTGCCTGGAGAGTCCGGAGCTCCTACGAGCAGTACTTC. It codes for CAWRVRSSYEQYF. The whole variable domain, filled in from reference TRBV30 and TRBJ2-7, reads SQTIHQWPATLVQPVGSPLSLECTVEGTSNPNLYWYRQAAGRGLQLLFYSVGIGQISSEVPQNLSASRPQDRQFILSSKKLLLSDSGFYLCAWRVRSSYEQYFGPGTRLTVT.

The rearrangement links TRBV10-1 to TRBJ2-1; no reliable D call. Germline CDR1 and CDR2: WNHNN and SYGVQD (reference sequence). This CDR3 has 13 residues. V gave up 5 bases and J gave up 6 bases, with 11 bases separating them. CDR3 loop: CASSLSPSNEQFF. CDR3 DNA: TGCGCCAGCAGTCTATCACCATCCAATGAGCAGTTCTTC.

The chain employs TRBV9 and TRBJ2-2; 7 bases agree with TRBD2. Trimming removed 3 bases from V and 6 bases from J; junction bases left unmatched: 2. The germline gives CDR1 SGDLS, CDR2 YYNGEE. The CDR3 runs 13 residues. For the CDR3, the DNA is TGTGCCAGCAGCGCGGGGGGTTCCGGGGAGCTGTTTTTT. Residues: CASSAGGSGELFF.

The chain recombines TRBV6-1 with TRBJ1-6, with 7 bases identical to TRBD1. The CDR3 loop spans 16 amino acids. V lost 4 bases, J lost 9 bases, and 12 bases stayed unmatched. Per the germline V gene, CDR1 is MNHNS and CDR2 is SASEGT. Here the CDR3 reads CASSGGQVQGGSPLHF. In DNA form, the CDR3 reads TGTGCCAGCAGTGGAGGACAGGTTCAAGGAGGTTCACCCCTCCACTTT.

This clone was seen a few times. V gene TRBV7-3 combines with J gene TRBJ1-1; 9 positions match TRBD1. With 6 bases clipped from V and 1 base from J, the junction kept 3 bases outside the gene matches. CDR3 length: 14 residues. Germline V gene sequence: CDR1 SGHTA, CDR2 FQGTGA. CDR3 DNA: TGTGCCAGCAGTCGACAGGGGGGGAACACTGAAGCTTTCTTT. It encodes CASSRQGGNTEAFF.

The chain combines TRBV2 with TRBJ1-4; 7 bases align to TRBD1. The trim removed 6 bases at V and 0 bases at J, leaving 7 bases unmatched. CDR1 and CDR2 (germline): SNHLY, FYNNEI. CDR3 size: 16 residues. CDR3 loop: CASRFLGQATNEKLFF. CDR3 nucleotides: TGTGCCAGCAGGTTCCTAGGACAGGCAACTAATGAAAAACTGTTTTTT.